This T cell receptor beta chain was identified in a study of cytomegalovirus exposure and HLA in healthy donors. Whole-study results and caveats: Specificity of three CMV-associated chains for CMV antigens was verified in vitro.

Points on this clone: Its antigen remains unknown.

Unmatched junction bases numbered 10, after V lost 4 bases and J lost 4 bases. The germline CDR1 and CDR2 sequences are SGHNT and YENEEA. The CDR3 has 15 residues. Unrecorded immune exposure was likely among donors, who were nominally healthy when sampled. Amplification used 60 Vbeta primers and 13 Jbeta primers. Profiling relied on immunoSEQ multiplex PCR, and the TCRdb table lists in-frame clones only, not all of them. The data contain more than 150,000 clones, around 83% of them singletons. The sequence was collected from a man aged 45-65 years in good health and CMV-seronegative. J is TRBJ2-7 and V is TRBV11-3; 7 bases align to TRBD2. Sequenced: PBMCs. The CDR3 spells CASSSEASGLYEQYF. The CDR3, as DNA: TGTGCCAGCAGCTCAGAGGCTAGCGGTTTGTACGAGCAGTACTTC.